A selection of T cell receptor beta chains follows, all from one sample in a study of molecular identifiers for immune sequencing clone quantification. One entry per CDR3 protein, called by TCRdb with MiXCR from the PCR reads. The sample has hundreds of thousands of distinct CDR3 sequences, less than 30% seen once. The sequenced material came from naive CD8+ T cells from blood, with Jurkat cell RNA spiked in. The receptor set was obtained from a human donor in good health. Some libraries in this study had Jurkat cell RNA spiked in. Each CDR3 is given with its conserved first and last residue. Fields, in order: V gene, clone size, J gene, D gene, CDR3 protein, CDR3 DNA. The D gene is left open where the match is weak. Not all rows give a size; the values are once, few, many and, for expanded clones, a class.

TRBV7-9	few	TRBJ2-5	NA	CASSPPVGDSQETQYF	TGTGCCAGCAGCCCCCCCGTTGGGGACTCACAAGAGACCCAGTACTTC
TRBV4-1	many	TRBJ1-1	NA	CASSQMNYGGTEAFF	TGCGCCAGCAGCCAAATGAACTACGGCGGGACTGAAGCTTTCTTT
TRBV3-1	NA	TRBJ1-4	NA	CASSLSFRINEKLFF	TGTGCCAGCAGCCTATCTTTTAGAATTAATGAAAAACTGTTTTTT
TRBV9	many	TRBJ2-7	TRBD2	CASSVGLAGGYEQYF	TGTGCCAGCAGCGTAGGACTAGCGGGAGGGTACGAGCAGTACTTC
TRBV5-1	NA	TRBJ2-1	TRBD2	CASSLTSAYEQFF	TGCGCCAGCAGCTTGACTAGCGCTTACGAGCAGTTCTTC
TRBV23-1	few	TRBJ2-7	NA	CASSQKGGHRLEQYF	TGCGCCAGCAGTCAAAAGGGGGGGCACCGCTTGGAGCAGTACTTC
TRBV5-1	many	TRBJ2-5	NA	CASRFDSAGTQYF	TGCGCCAGCAGATTCGACAGCGCGGGGACCCAGTACTTC
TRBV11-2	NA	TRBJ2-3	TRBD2	CASSLPLAGGTDTQYF	TGTGCCAGCAGCCTACCTCTCGCGGGAGGCACAGATACGCAGTATTTT
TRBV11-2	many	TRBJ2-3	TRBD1	CASTGTVTDTQYF	TGTGCCAGTACGGGGACAGTCACAGATACGCAGTATTTT
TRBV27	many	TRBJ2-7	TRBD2	CASSPGLAIYEQYF	TGTGCCAGCAGTCCGGGACTAGCGATATACGAGCAGTACTTC
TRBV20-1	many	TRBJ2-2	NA	CSARDHRANTGELFF	TGCAGTGCTAGAGATCACAGGGCGAACACCGGGGAGCTGTTTTTT
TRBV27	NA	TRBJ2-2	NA	CTSSFGSPGELFF	TGTACCAGCAGTTTCGGGTCCCCCGGGGAGCTGTTTTTT
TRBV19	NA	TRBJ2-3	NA	CASSRWESTDTQYF	TGTGCCAGTAGTAGGTGGGAGAGCACAGATACGCAGTATTTT
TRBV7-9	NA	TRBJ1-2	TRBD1	CASSFPGQGPHFYGYTF	TGTGCCAGCAGCTTTCCGGGACAGGGGCCCCACTTCTATGGCTACACCTTC
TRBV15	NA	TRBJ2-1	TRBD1	CATSRTRQGPGSYNEQFF	TGTGCCACCAGCAGGACCCGACAGGGCCCGGGCTCCTACAATGAGCAGTTCTTC
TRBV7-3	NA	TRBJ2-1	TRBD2	CASSLFVSGRGAYNEQFF	TGTGCCAGCAGCTTATTTGTTAGCGGGAGGGGGGCCTACAATGAGCAGTTCTTC
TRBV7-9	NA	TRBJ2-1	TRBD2	CASSTSTSGTIGEQFF	TGTGCCAGCAGCACATCGACTAGCGGGACAATCGGCGAGCAGTTCTTC